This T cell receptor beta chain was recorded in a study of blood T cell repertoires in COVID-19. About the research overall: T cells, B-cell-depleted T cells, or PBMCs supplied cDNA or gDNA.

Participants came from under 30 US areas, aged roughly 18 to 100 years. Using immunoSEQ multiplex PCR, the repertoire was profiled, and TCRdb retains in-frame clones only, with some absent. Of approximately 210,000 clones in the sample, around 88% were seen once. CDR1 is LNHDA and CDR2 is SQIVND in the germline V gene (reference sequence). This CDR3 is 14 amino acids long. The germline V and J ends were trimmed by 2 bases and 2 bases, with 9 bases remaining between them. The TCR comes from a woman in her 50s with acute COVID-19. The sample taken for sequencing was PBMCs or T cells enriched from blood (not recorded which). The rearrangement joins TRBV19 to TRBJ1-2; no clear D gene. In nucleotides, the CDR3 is TGTGCCAGTAGTATATCGCCTAGAAACTATGGCTACACCTTC. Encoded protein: CASSISPRNYGYTF.